These T cell receptor beta chains were read from a single sample in a study of cytomegalovirus exposure and HLA in healthy donors. Measured with immunoSEQ multiplex PCR; TCRdb has only the in-frame clones, and not every one. The table records more than 150,000 clones, roughly 88% of them present only once. Sequencing was carried out using PBMCs. The source of these receptors is a man younger than 30 in good health and CMV-seropositive. The CDR3 runs from the conserved cysteine through the conserved F or W. Fields, in order: D gene, clone size, J gene, V gene, CDR3 protein, CDR3 DNA. D genes are given only for firm matches. Size tells how often a clone was seen (once, few, many) or the class of an expanded clone, and some rows leave it out.

d_call: NA; clone_size: NA; j_call: TRBJ2-1; v_call: TRBV5-4; cdr3_aa: CASSLEPGRNEQFF; cdr3_nt: TGTGCCAGCAGCTTGGAGCCAGGGAGGAATGAGCAGTTCTTC
d_call: TRBD1; clone_size: NA; j_call: TRBJ2-5; v_call: TRBV7-2; cdr3_aa: CASSLVAGTGQETQYF; cdr3_nt: TGTGCCAGCAGCTTAGTGGCAGGGACAGGACAAGAGACCCAGTACTTC
d_call: TRBD1; clone_size: NA; j_call: TRBJ2-7; v_call: TRBV5-1; cdr3_aa: CASSVGTGYEQYF; cdr3_nt: TGCGCCAGCAGCGTTGGGACAGGCTACGAGCAGTACTTC
d_call: TRBD2; clone_size: NA; j_call: TRBJ2-1; v_call: TRBV7-8; cdr3_aa: CASSGSGGAYNEQFF; cdr3_nt: TGTGCCAGCAGCGGGAGCGGGGGGGCCTACAATGAGCAGTTCTTC
d_call: TRBD1; clone_size: NA; j_call: TRBJ2-7; v_call: TRBV19; cdr3_aa: CASSINRGSGEQYF; cdr3_nt: TGTGCCAGTAGTATAAACAGGGGCTCGGGAGAGCAGTACTTC
d_call: TRBD1; clone_size: NA; j_call: TRBJ1-1; v_call: TRBV5-4; cdr3_aa: CASSLAGGRNTEAFF; cdr3_nt: TGTGCCAGCAGCTTGGCAGGGGGCAGGAACACTGAAGCTTTCTTT
d_call: TRBD2; clone_size: NA; j_call: TRBJ2-7; v_call: TRBV6-5; cdr3_aa: CASSYGTSGGTEQYF; cdr3_nt: TGTGCCAGCAGTTACGGGACTAGCGGGGGGACAGAGCAGTACTTC
d_call: TRBD2; clone_size: NA; j_call: TRBJ2-2; v_call: TRBV6-5; cdr3_aa: CASSYFGTRSPGELFF; cdr3_nt: TGTGCCAGCAGTTACTTCGGGACTAGATCACCCGGGGAGCTGTTTTTT
d_call: NA; clone_size: once; j_call: TRBJ2-3; v_call: TRBV5-4; cdr3_aa: CASRRTVLSDTQYF; cdr3_nt: TGTGCCAGCAGAAGGACAGTGTTGTCAGATACGCAGTATTTT
d_call: NA; clone_size: NA; j_call: TRBJ1-1; v_call: TRBV5-6; cdr3_aa: CASSPSPGVATEAFF; cdr3_nt: TGTGCCAGCAGCCCCTCCCCCGGAGTCGCCACTGAAGCTTTCTTT
d_call: TRBD2; clone_size: NA; j_call: TRBJ2-3; v_call: TRBV5-1; cdr3_aa: CASSLGGLAGEIGTDTQYF; cdr3_nt: TGCGCCAGCAGCTTGGGCGGACTAGCGGGGGAGATCGGTACAGATACGCAGTATTTT
d_call: TRBD1; clone_size: NA; j_call: TRBJ1-2; v_call: TRBV30; cdr3_aa: CAWRVIISGQTNYGYTF; cdr3_nt: TGTGCCTGGAGAGTTATAATTTCGGGACAGACAAACTATGGCTACACCTTC
d_call: NA; clone_size: once; j_call: TRBJ2-5; v_call: TRBV6-6; cdr3_aa: CASSYSPIGRQETQYF; cdr3_nt: TGTGCCAGCAGTTACTCCCCAATTGGCAGACAAGAGACCCAGTACTTC
d_call: TRBD1; clone_size: NA; j_call: TRBJ1-6; v_call: TRBV9; cdr3_aa: CASSVASGPGTGGNSPLHF; cdr3_nt: TGTGCCAGCAGCGTAGCTTCGGGCCCGGGTACAGGGGGGAATTCACCCCTCCACTTT
d_call: NA; clone_size: NA; j_call: TRBJ2-3; v_call: TRBV19; cdr3_aa: CASSTPVRGAPLGQYF; cdr3_nt: TGTGCCAGTAGTACTCCAGTCAGGGGCGCCCCTTTGGGGCAGTATTTT